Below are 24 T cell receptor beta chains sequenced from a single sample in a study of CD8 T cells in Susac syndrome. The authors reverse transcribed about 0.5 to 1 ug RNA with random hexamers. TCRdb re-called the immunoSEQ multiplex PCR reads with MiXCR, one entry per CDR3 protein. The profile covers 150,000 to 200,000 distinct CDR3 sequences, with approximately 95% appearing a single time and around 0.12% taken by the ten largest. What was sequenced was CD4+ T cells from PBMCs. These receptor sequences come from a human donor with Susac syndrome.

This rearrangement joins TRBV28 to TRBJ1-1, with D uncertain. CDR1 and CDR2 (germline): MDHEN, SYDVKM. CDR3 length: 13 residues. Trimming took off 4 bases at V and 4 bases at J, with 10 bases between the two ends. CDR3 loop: CASSSDQITEAFF. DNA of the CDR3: TGTGCCAGCAGTTCAGATCAGATCACTGAAGCTTTCTTT.

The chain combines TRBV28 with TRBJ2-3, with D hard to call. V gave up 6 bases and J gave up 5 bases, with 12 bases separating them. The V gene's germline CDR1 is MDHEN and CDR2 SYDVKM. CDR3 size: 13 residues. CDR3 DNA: TGTGCCAGCAGGCGCGGTGGAGTAGATACGCAGTATTTT. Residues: CASRRGGVDTQYF.

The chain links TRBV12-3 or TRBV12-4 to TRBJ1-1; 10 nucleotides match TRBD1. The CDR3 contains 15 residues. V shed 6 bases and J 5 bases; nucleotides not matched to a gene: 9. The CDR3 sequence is CASSLHGTGVTEAFF. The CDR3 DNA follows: TGTGCCAGCAGCCTCCACGGGACAGGGGTGACTGAAGCTTTCTTT.

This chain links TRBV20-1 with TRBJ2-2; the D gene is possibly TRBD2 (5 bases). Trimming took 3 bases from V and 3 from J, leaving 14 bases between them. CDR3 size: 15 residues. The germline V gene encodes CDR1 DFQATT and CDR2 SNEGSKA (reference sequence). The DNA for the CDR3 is TGCAGTGCTAGGCGGGTGGAAGGAGACACCGGGGAGCTGTTTTTT. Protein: CSARRVEGDTGELFF.

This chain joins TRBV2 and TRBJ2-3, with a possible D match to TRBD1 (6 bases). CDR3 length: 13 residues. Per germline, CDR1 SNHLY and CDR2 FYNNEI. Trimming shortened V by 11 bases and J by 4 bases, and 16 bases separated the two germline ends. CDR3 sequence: CALRGYGADTQYF. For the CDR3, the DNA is TGTGCCCTCAGGGGCTATGGCGCAGATACGCAGTATTTT.

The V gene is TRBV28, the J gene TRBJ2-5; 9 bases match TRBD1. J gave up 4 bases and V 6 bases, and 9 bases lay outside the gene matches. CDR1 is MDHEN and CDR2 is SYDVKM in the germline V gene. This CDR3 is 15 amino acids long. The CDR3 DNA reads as TGTGCCAGCAGCCGCGCGGCGGGACAGGGAGAGACCCAGTACTTC. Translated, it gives CASSRAAGQGETQYF. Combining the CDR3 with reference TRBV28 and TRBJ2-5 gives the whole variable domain DVKVTQSSRYLVKRTGEKVFLECVQDMDHENMFWYRQDPGLGLRLIYFSYDVKMKEKGDIPEGYSVSREKKERFSLILESASTNQTSMYLCASSRAAGQGETQYFGPGTRLLVL.

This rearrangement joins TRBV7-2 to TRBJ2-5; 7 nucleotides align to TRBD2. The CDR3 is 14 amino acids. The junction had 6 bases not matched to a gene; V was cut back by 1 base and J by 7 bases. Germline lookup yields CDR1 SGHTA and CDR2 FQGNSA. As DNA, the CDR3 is TGTGCCAGCAGCTTAGACTCCTCGGGGGGGACCCAGTACTTC. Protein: CASSLDSSGGTQYF.

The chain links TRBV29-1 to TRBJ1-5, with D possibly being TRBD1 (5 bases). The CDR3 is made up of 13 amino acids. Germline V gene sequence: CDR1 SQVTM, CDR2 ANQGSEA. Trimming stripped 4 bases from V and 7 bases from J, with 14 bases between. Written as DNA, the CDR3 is TGCAGCGTTGTAACACAGGAGGGGCAGCCCCAGCATTTT. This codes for CSVVTQEGQPQHF.

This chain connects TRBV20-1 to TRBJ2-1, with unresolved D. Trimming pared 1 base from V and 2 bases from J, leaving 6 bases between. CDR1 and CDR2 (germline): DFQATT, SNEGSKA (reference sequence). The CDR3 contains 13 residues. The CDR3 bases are TGCAGTGCTAGAGGGGTGACCTACAATGAGCAGTTCTTC. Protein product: CSARGVTYNEQFF.

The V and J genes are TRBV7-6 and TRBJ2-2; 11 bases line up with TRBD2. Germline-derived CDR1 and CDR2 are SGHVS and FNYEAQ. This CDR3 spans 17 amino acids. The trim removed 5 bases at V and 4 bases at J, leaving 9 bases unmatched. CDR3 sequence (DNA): TGTGCCAGCAGCCGTAGTAGCGGGAGGGATGGCACCGGGGAGCTGTTTTTT. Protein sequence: CASSRSSGRDGTGELFF.

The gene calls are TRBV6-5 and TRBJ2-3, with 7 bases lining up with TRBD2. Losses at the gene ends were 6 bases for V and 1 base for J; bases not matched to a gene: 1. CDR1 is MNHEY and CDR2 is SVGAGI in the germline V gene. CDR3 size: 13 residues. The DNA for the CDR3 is TGTGCCAGCAGCGCGGGGGGCACAGATACGCAGTATTTT. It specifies CASSAGGTDTQYF.

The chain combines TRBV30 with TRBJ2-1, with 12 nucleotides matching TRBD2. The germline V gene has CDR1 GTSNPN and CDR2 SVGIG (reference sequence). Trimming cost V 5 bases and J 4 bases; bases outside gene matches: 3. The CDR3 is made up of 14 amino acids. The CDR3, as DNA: TGTGCCTGGGCGACTAGCGGGAGTTACAATGAGCAGTTCTTC. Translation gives CAWATSGSYNEQFF.

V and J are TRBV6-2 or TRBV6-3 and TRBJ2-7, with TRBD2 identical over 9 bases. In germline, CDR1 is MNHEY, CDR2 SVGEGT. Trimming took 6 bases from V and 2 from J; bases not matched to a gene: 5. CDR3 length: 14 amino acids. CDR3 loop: CASRTTSGAYEQYF. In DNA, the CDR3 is TGTGCCAGCAGGACGACTAGCGGAGCCTACGAGCAGTACTTC.

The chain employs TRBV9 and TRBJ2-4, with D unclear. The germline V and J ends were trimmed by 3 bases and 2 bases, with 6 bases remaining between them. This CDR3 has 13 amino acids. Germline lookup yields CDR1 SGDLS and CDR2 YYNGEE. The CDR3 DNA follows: TGTGCCAGCAGCGAGGGCACCAAAAACATTCAGTACTTC. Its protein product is CASSEGTKNIQYF. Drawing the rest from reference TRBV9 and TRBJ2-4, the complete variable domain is DSGVTQTPKHLITATGQRVTLRCSPRSGDLSVYWYQQSLDQGLQFLIQYYNGEERAKGNILERFSAQQFPDLHSELNLSSLELGDSALYFCASSEGTKNIQYFGAGTRLSVL.

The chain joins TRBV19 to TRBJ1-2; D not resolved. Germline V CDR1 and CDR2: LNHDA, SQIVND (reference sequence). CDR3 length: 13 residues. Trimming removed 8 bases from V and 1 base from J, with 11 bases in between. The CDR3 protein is CASATEINYGYTF. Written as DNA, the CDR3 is TGTGCCAGTGCTACAGAGATTAACTATGGCTACACCTTC.

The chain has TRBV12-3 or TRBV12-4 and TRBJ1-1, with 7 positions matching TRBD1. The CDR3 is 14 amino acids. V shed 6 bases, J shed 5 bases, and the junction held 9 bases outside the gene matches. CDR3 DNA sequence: TGTGCCAGCAGGACGGACAGGCGGAGGACTGAAGCTTTCTTT. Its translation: CASRTDRRRTEAFF.

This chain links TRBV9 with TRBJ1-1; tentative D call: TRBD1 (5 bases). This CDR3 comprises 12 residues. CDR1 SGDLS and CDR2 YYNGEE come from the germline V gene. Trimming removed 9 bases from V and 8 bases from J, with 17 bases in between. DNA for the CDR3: TGTGCCACCACGGGGGGACCTTCCGAAGCTTTCTTT. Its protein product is CATTGGPSEAFF. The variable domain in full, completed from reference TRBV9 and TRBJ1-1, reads DSGVTQTPKHLITATGQRVTLRCSPRSGDLSVYWYQQSLDQGLQFLIQYYNGEERAKGNILERFSAQQFPDLHSELNLSSLELGDSALYFCATTGGPSEAFFGQGTRLTVV.

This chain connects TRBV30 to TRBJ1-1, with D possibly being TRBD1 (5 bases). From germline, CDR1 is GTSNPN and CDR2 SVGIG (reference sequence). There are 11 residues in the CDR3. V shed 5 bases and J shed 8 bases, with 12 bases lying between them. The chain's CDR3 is CAWDKGVEAFF. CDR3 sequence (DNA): TGTGCCTGGGACAAAGGGGTAGAAGCTTTCTTT.

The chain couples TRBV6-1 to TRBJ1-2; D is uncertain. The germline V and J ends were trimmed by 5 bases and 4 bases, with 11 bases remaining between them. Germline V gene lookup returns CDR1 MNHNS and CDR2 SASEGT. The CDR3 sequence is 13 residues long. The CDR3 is CASSPDGTYGYTF. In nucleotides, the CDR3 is TGTGCCAGCAGTCCGGACGGCACCTATGGCTACACCTTC.

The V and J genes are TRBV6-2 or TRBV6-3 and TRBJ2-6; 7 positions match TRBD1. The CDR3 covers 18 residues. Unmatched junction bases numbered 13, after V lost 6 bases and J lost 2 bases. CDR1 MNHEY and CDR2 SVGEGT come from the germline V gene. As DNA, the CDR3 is TGTGCCAGCAGACCTGTCGGGACAGCAAGCACTGGGGCCAACGTCCTGACTTTC. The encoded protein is CASRPVGTASTGANVLTF.

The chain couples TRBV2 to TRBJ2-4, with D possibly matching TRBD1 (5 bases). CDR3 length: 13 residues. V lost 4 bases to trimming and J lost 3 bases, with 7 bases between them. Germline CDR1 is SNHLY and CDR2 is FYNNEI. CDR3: CASSGDSKNIQYF. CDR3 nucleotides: TGTGCCAGCAGTGGAGACAGCAAAAACATTCAGTACTTC.

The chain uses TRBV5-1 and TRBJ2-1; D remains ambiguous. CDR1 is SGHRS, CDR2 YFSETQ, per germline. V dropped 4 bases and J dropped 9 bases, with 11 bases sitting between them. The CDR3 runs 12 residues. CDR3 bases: TGCGCCAGCAGCCAAACAACTACTGAGCAGTTCTTC. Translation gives CASSQTTTEQFF. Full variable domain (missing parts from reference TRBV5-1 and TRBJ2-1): KAGVTQTPRYLIKTRGQQVTLSCSPISGHRSVSWYQQTPGQGLQFLFEYFSETQRNKGNFPGRFSGRQFSNSRSEMNVSTLELGDSALYLCASSQTTTEQFFGPGTRLTVL.

CDR3 in amino acids: CSVVIGGGETQYF. The CDR3 region has the DNA TGCAGCGTTGTAATCGGCGGGGGAGAGACCCAGTACTTC. This chain joins TRBV29-1 and TRBJ2-5, with 7 positions matching TRBD2. Losses at the gene ends were 4 bases for V and 4 bases for J; bases not matched to a gene: 6. The CDR3 runs 13 residues. Germline V gene data show CDR1 as SQVTM and CDR2 as ANQGSEA.

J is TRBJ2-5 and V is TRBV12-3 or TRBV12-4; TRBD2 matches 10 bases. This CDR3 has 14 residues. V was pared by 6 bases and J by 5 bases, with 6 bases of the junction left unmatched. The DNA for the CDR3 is TGTGCCAGCAGCGCTACTAGCGGGACGGAGACCCAGTACTTC. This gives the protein CASSATSGTETQYF.